This T cell receptor (beta chain) was recorded in a study of blood T cell repertoires in COVID-19. Study in general: Sources were T cells, B-cell-depleted T cells, or PBMCs; the material itself was cDNA or gDNA.

TCRdb keeps only in-frame clones here, not all; method: immunoSEQ multiplex PCR. This sample yields 150,000 to 200,000 clones, of which roughly three quarters are seen a single time; roughly a sixth belongs to the top ten. The CDR3 extends over 14 amino acids. V lost 8 bases and J 6 bases, leaving 14 bases between the germline ends. From germline, CDR1 is SEHNR and CDR2 FQNEAQ (reference sequence). The receptor was isolated from a woman between 50 and 59 years old with acute COVID-19. This chain connects TRBV7-9 to TRBJ1-6; TRBD1 might be the D (6 bases). Sequencing was done on a sample of PBMCs or T cells enriched from blood (not recorded which). The CDR3 sequence: CASRSTGSNSPLHF. CDR3 in DNA: TGTGCCAGCCGATCGACAGGCTCTAATTCACCCCTCCACTTT.